This TCR beta chain was sequenced during a study of OX40 agonist ivuxolimab in advanced cancers. Points from the study as a whole: Both blood CD4+ and CD8+ T cells showed clonal growth by week 6 at 0.1 to 3.0 mg/kg. In CD8+ T cells, expanded clones were on average more numerous than in CD4+. Determination of antigen specificity was not performed for the expanded peripheral T cells.

Sequencing was performed with immunoSEQ multiplex PCR; in TCRdb, only in-frame clones are kept and a portion is missing. The sample has approximately 26,000 clones; 75% to 90% are singletons. Germline lookup yields CDR1 LGHNA and CDR2 YSLEER. The CDR3 length is 13 residues. The V and J ends lost 4 bases and 5 bases respectively, with 11 bases between them. Note on this clone: The antigen remains undetermined.

The chain has TRBV4-3 and TRBJ1-1; TRBD1 is a possible D gene (5 bases). The sample here was CD4+ or CD8+ T cells sorted from blood, taken in a trial of the OX40 agonist ivuxolimab. The origin of this receptor is an adult with an advanced solid tumor such as melanoma, head and neck, liver or kidney cancer. CDR3 sequence: CASSRPGSTEAFF. For the CDR3, the DNA is TGCGCCAGCAGCCGGCCAGGGTCAACTGAAGCTTTCTTT.